The clone carrying this TCR beta chain was detected once. Its cognate antigen is unknown. The sample carries other DNA sequences with the same CDR3. Germline CDR1 and CDR2: SGHRS and YFSETQ. CDR3 length: 12 residues. The V end lost 5 bases, the J end lost 2 bases, and 7 bases lay between the germline ends. The data are from a study of shared clonotypes between healthy human individuals. The study, taken as a whole, reports: As a rule, naive subsets had a larger estimated richness than memory subsets.

Assay: immunoSEQ multiplex PCR; the TCRdb copy retains only in-frame clones and omits some. Of about 600,000 clones listed, 97% are singletons. The TCR originated in a woman between 25 and 40 years old in good health. The J gene is TRBJ2-5, the V gene TRBV5-1, with D possibly TRBD1 on 6 matching bases. What was sequenced was naive CD4+ T cells sorted from blood. The subset: CD45RA+ positively selected. In DNA, the CDR3 is TGCGCCAGCAGGACAGGTCAAGAGACCCAGTACTTC. This codes for CASRTGQETQYF.